This T cell receptor beta chain was identified during a study of persistence of HIV-infected CD4 T cells. The study's findings and limits: Degenerate expanded CDR3beta sequences were enriched among CMV- and Gag-responding cells. CMV- and Gag-responding cells had lower TCRbeta richness than CD3/CD28-responding cells.

The CDR3 is 16 residues long. CDR1 and CDR2 from the germline V gene are SGHVS and FQNEAQ. V dropped 5 bases and J dropped 0 bases, with 14 bases sitting between them. The immunoSEQ assay was version 4, run in survey mode. Generated by immunoSEQ multiplex PCR, the TCRdb table keeps only in-frame clones and is missing some. The sample records about 60,000 clones, about 69% being singletons. On this clone itself: Its specificity is not known.

The stimulus was an HIV-1 Gag 15-mer peptide pool, 0.85 to 1 ug/peptide/mL. CD40L-negative CD69-negative CD45RO-high memory CD4+ T cells were sorted as populations depleted of antigen-responding cells. Donors had undetectable plasma HIV-1 RNA, under 50 copies/mL, for 4+ years. Donors had CD4+ T cell counts above 400 cells/uL and were CMV-seropositive. The material was CD4+ T cells sorted from PBMCs after approximately 20-hour stimulation, obtained from a patient who received antiretroviral therapy. The clonotype was recovered from an adult man with HIV who was CMV-seropositive. V gene TRBV7-8 combines with J gene TRBJ1-3, with D hard to call. DNA for the CDR3: TGTGCCAGCAGCCCCCTGGCGGGTTTCTCTGGAAACACCATATATTTT. As protein: CASSPLAGFSGNTIYF.